Listed here are 13 T cell receptor beta chains from one sample, sequenced in a study of OX40 agonist ivuxolimab in advanced cancers. Method: immunoSEQ multiplex PCR; TCRdb's copy keeps in-frame clones and lacks some. The sample yields about 35,000 clones, 70% to 85% seen once. Sequencing was performed on CD4+ or CD8+ T cells sorted from blood, taken in a trial of the OX40 agonist ivuxolimab. The receptors here all came from an adult with an advanced solid tumor such as melanoma, head and neck, liver or kidney cancer.

The chain is built from TRBV7-9 and TRBJ2-5; D might be TRBD1 or TRBD2, each matching 6 bases. Germline V gene sequence: CDR1 SEHNR, CDR2 FQNEAQ (reference sequence). CDR3 size: 13 residues. The V and J ends lost 7 bases and 3 bases respectively, with 12 bases between them. The CDR3 loop is CASIWGAKETQYF. The CDR3 nucleotides are TGTGCCAGCATTTGGGGGGCTAAAGAGACCCAGTACTTC.

The count of this clone is one. The rearrangement links TRBV28 to TRBJ1-1; D perhaps matches TRBD1 (5 bases). Trimming pared 7 bases from V and 4 bases from J, leaving 16 bases between. CDR3 size: 14 residues. Germline V gives CDR1 MDHEN, CDR2 SYDVKM. Here the CDR3 reads CASTLQGAGTEAFF. DNA of the CDR3: TGTGCCAGCACTCTGCAAGGGGCGGGCACTGAAGCTTTCTTT.

The chain has TRBV19 and TRBJ2-7; TRBD2 aligns across 9 bases. V was pared by 3 bases and J by 6 bases, with 6 bases of the junction left unmatched. Germline lookup yields CDR1 LNHDA and CDR2 SQIVND (reference sequence). There are 14 residues in the CDR3. CDR3 sequence (DNA): TGTGCCAGTAGTATGGTGGGTAGCGGGGGCGAGCAGTACTTC. Protein: CASSMVGSGGEQYF.

This sequence joins TRBV13 and TRBJ1-2, with D perhaps TRBD1 (5 bases). V was cut by 2 bases and J by 4 bases, with 8 bases left in between. Germline V gene lookup returns CDR1 PRHDT and CDR2 FYEKMQ (reference sequence). The CDR3 is 13 residues long. The CDR3 nucleotides read TGTGCCAGCAGCTTACGACAGCCCTATGGCTACACCTTC. This codes for CASSLRQPYGYTF.

The chain couples TRBV5-4 to TRBJ1-2, with D perhaps TRBD1 (6 bases). The ends were cut back, 4 bases at V and 8 bases at J, with 15 bases in the middle. The CDR3 runs 13 residues. Germline CDR1 and CDR2: SGHNT and YYREEE (reference sequence). This CDR3 is CASSGTGMGGYTF. CDR3 DNA: TGTGCCAGCAGCGGAACAGGGATGGGCGGCTACACCTTC.

This chain links TRBV5-4 with TRBJ2-1, with 7 bases aligning to TRBD2. Germline values: CDR1 SGHNT, CDR2 YYREEE (reference sequence). The CDR3 totals 13 residues. The V segment lost 2 bases and the J segment 7 bases; nucleotides outside the gene matches: 3. CDR3 residues: CASSFRGGNEQFF. In nucleotides, the CDR3 is TGTGCCAGCAGCTTTCGGGGAGGGAATGAGCAGTTCTTC.

The chain joins TRBV7-9 to TRBJ2-7, with 7 bases fitting TRBD2. The junction had 9 bases not matched to a gene; V was cut back by 4 bases and J by 3 bases. CDR1 SEHNR and CDR2 FQNEAQ come from the germline V gene (reference sequence). CDR3 size: 15 residues. For the CDR3, the DNA is TGTGCCAGCAGCTCCGACCGGGACTACCACTACGAGCAGTACTTC. Translation: CASSSDRDYHYEQYF.

This chain uses TRBV29-1 with TRBJ2-2; 12 nucleotides agree with TRBD1. This CDR3 is built from 15 residues. V dropped 6 bases and J dropped 7; count of bases not matched to a gene: 9. In germline, CDR1 is SQVTM, CDR2 ANQGSEA. CDR3: CSVGPGQGAFGELFF. The CDR3 nucleotides read TGCAGCGTCGGTCCGGGACAGGGGGCGTTCGGGGAGCTGTTTTTT.

This chain joins TRBV19 and TRBJ2-1, with 7 bases matching TRBD2. CDR3 length: 14 residues. Germline V gene lookup returns CDR1 LNHDA and CDR2 SQIVND (reference sequence). V trimming: 7 bases; J trimming: 0 bases; junction bases outside the gene matches: 3. The CDR3 is CASNGGGSYNEQFF. Here the CDR3 DNA reads TGTGCCAGTAATGGCGGGGGCTCCTACAATGAGCAGTTCTTC.

The gene calls are TRBV25-1 and TRBJ2-1, with 9 bases matching TRBD2. V trimming: 2 bases; J trimming: 3 bases; junction bases outside the gene matches: 5. This CDR3 region has 16 residues. Germline values: CDR1 MGHDK, CDR2 SYGVNS. CDR3 DNA: TGTGCCAGCAGTGAAGGTAGCGGGGGATTCTACAATGAGCAGTTCTTC. It translates to CASSEGSGGFYNEQFF.

The V gene is TRBV14, the J gene TRBJ1-4, with D possibly matching TRBD1 (6 bases). The CDR3 is 16 amino acids. V dropped 3 bases and J dropped 3 bases, with 14 bases sitting between them. CDR1 and CDR2 from the germline V gene are SGHDN and FVKESK. CDR3 nucleotide sequence: TGTGCCAGCAGCCACTACAGGGATGGGGCTAATGAAAAACTGTTTTTT. Translated, it gives CASSHYRDGANEKLFF. The entire variable domain, with the rest obtained from reference TRBV14 and TRBJ1-4, is as follows: EAGVTQFPSHSVIEKGQTVTLRCDPISGHDNLYWYRRVMGKEIKFLLHFVKESKQDESGMPNNRFLAERTGGTYSTLKVQPAELEDSGVYFCASSHYRDGANEKLFFGSGTQLSVL.

This clone has only a few counts. The chain employs TRBV28 and TRBJ2-6, with TRBD1 identical over 7 bases. The CDR3 runs to 16 residues. CDR1 and CDR2 from the germline V gene are MDHEN and SYDVKM. V shed 2 bases and J 0 bases; nucleotides not matched to a gene: 1. CDR3 in amino acids: CASSLGTVSGANVLTF. CDR3 nucleotide sequence: TGTGCCAGCAGTTTAGGGACAGTCTCTGGGGCCAACGTCCTGACTTTC.

The chain has TRBV27 and TRBJ1-1; D perhaps matches TRBD1 (5 bases). The CDR3 sequence is 18 residues long. Trimming removed 1 base at V and 0 bases at J, with 18 bases between. From germline, CDR1 is MNHEY and CDR2 SMNVEV (reference sequence). The CDR3 coding sequence is TGTGCCAGCAGTTTATGGACCCCGTGGGGGGGGATGAACACTGAAGCTTTCTTT. It translates to CASSLWTPWGGMNTEAFF.